The present TCR beta chain was sequenced within a study of graft-versus-host responses after intestinal transplantation. Background on the study: Each patient got anti-thymocyte globulin induction, then tacrolimus and steroids for about 3 years.

Study-wide results and limits: High graft-versus-host to host-versus-graft T cell clonal ratios marked allografts of patients with graft-donor macrochimerism. Circulating GvH clone levels at their peak were associated with HvG declines (early post-transplant).

A word on this clone: Antigen specificity is unknown.

This CDR3 is 15 amino acids long. V shed 2 bases and J 5 bases; nucleotides not matched to a gene: 4. Looked up from germline, CDR1 is MGHDK and CDR2 is SYGVNS. Measured with immunoSEQ multiplex PCR; TCRdb has only the in-frame clones, and not every one. Altogether 35,000 to 45,000 clones are present, 90% to 95% being singletons, with the ten largest covering approximately 4.7%. The chain links TRBV25-1 to TRBJ2-5; 11 nucleotides line up with TRBD2. The clonotype originates from a human patient who received an intestinal transplant, so some T cells may come from the graft donor. The specimen comprised PBMCs, sampled 524 days after transplant. CDR3 DNA sequence: TGTGCCAGCAGTGAAAGACTAGCGGGAACGGAGACCCAGTACTTC. It encodes CASSERLAGTETQYF. The variable domain in full, with the rest retrieved from reference TRBV25-1 and TRBJ2-5, is EADIYQTPRYLVIGTGKKITLECSQTMGHDKMYWYQQDPGMELHLIHYSYGVNSTEKGDLSSESTVSRIRTEHFPLTLESARPSHTSQYLCASSERLAGTETQYFGPGTRLLVL.